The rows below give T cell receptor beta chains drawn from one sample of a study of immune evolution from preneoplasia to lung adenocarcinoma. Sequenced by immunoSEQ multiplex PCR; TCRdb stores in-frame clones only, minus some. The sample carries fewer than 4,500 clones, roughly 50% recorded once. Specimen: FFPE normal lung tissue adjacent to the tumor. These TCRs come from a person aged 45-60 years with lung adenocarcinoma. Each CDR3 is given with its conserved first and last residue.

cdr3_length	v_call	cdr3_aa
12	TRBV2	CASRQGFGELFF
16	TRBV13	CASSLDGIGVRDEQYF
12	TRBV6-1	CASSERRYGYTF
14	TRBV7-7	CASSPGTSVYEQYF
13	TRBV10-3	CAMRQNYNSPLHF
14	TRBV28	CASTDGGRPYEQYF
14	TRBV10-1	CASKREWDPYEQYF
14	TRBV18	CASSPRDRGETQYF
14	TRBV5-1	CASRAGTSSETQYF
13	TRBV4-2	CASSQDWGTEAFF
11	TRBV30	CALGIVGEQYF
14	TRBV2	CASRGTGYSYEQYF
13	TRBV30	CAWRSGAGDTQYF